Each of the 18 T cell receptor beta chains below was sequenced from the same sample in a study of T cells expressing NK-cell markers. TCRdb reanalyzed the 5' RACE reads and collapses them to one entry per CDR3 protein, without DNA. Its listing shows 300,000 or so distinct CDR3 sequences. Sequenced input: blood T cells: a sorted CD56 or NKG2C T cell subset, CD4+ or CD8+ T cells, or bulk PBMC T cells (not recorded which). The receptors originated from a woman aged 18 to 75 in good health.

The chain uses TRBV7-2 and TRBJ1-2. This CDR3 comprises 15 residues. Germline V lookup: CDR1 SGHTA, CDR2 FQGNSA. The CDR3: CASSFSVGVENGYTF.

V usage is TRBV20-1 and J usage is TRBJ2-5; absent DNA, TCRdb's TRBD1 call cannot be checked. Germline V CDR1 and CDR2: DFQATT, SNEGSKA (reference sequence). The CDR3 sequence is 15 residues long. CDR3 residues: CSAQGQGGRIETQYF.

This CDR3 reads CASSGYLNYGYTF. The V gene is TRBV19, the J gene TRBJ1-2. The CDR3 sequence is 13 residues long. Germline CDR1 LNHDA, CDR2 SQIVND (reference sequence).

The V call is TRBV28, the J call TRBJ1-5; there is no DNA to check the TCRdb D call of TRBD1. The CDR3 loop spans 16 amino acids. In germline, CDR1 is MDHEN, CDR2 SYDVKM. The CDR3 loop reads CASIEIRGVSNQPQHF.

The chain has TRBV29-1 and TRBJ1-1; the D gene TCRdb calls, TRBD1, cannot be checked with no DNA. CDR1 is SQVTM and CDR2 is ANQGSEA in the germline V gene. This CDR3 contains 15 residues. CDR3 amino acids: CSVGGGGAQNTEAFF.

The V gene is TRBV7-8, the J gene TRBJ1-5. The CDR3 has 14 amino acids. In germline, CDR1 is SGHVS, CDR2 FQNEAQ. CDR3: CASSLAGLNQPQHF.

The genes are TRBV5-1 and TRBJ2-1; the TRBD2 assignment by TCRdb is unverifiable without DNA. The CDR3 runs to 15 residues. Germline values: CDR1 SGHRS, CDR2 YFSETQ. CDR3 sequence reads: CASSALAGLDNEQFF.

The V call is TRBV29-1, the J call TRBJ2-5; lacking DNA, the TRBD1 call made by TCRdb goes unchecked. Germline V gene data show CDR1 as SQVTM and CDR2 as ANQGSEA. The CDR3 is 13 amino acids. The CDR3 sequence is CSVRTGAQETQYF.

This chain links TRBV6-1 with TRBJ2-5; TCRdb gives TRBD2 as the D gene, but with no DNA this cannot be confirmed. Germline V gene data show CDR1 as MNHNS and CDR2 as SASEGT. The CDR3 has 16 residues. CDR3: CASSEGFGGRRETQYF.

This chain uses TRBV11-2 with TRBJ2-5; as DNA is missing, the TRBD2 call by TCRdb cannot be tested. The CDR3 sequence is 14 residues long. Per germline, CDR1 SGHAT and CDR2 FQNNGV. CDR3 sequence: CASGPASEQETQYF.

The chain joins TRBV3-1 to TRBJ1-5; TCRdb proposes TRBD1, but this gene call is untestable without DNA. The germline gives CDR1 LGHDT, CDR2 YNNKEL (reference sequence). This CDR3 comprises 16 residues. CDR3 sequence reads: CASSHGTPPLGQPQHF.

The chain couples TRBV7-9 to TRBJ2-3; TCRdb lists TRBD1, though no DNA is available to test this call. Germline V gene data show CDR1 as SEHNR and CDR2 as FQNEAQ (reference sequence). The length of the CDR3 is 14 residues. The CDR3 is CASSSDRTTDTQYF.

The J gene is TRBJ1-5, the V gene TRBV5-1; the D call of TRBD1 rests on TCRdb alone, since no DNA is present to check it. CDR3 size: 14 residues. Germline lookup yields CDR1 SGHRS and CDR2 YFSETQ. CDR3: CASSQGQGNQPQHF.

CDR3 region: CASSFTGNRETQYF. The chain uses TRBV5-1 and TRBJ2-5; the TRBD1 assignment by TCRdb is unverifiable without DNA. The CDR3 extends over 14 amino acids. The germline CDR1 and CDR2 sequences are SGHRS and YFSETQ.

The chain employs TRBV7-2 and TRBJ2-3; TCRdb calls TRBD2, which cannot be checked without DNA. The CDR3 is made up of 16 amino acids. CDR1 SGHTA and CDR2 FQGNSA come from the germline V gene. CDR3 region: CASSPVAGASTDTQYF.

This chain connects TRBV27 to TRBJ1-2; with no DNA, the TCRdb D assignment of TRBD1 cannot be verified. Germline lookup yields CDR1 MNHEY and CDR2 SMNVEV (reference sequence). CDR3 length equals 13 residues. The CDR3 reads CASSFDRTYGYTF.

This chain connects TRBV5-1 to TRBJ2-1; TCRdb designates TRBD1, a call that cannot be tested without DNA. The CDR3 length is 15 residues. Germline assignment: CDR1 SGHRS and CDR2 YFSETQ. This CDR3 is CASSFNSMAHSEQFF. The full variable domain, its missing parts supplied by reference TRBV5-1 and TRBJ2-1, is KAGVTQTPRYLIKTRGQQVTLSCSPISGHRSVSWYQQTPGQGLQFLFEYFSETQRNKGNFPGRFSGRQFSNSRSEMNVSTLELGDSALYLCASSFNSMAHSEQFFGPGTRLTVL.

CDR3 loop: CSARETGQISGANVLTF. This chain connects TRBV20-1 to TRBJ2-6; TCRdb's assignment of TRBD1 cannot be checked, as there is no DNA. This CDR3 region has 17 residues. Germline-derived CDR1 and CDR2 are DFQATT and SNEGSKA (reference sequence).